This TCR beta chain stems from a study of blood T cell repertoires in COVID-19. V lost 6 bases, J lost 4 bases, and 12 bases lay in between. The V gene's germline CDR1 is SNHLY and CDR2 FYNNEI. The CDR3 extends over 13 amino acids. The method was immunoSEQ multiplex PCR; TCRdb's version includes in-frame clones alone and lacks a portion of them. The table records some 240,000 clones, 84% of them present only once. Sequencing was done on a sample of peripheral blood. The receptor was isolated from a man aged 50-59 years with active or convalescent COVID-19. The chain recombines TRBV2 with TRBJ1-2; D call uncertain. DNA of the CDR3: TGTGCCAGCAGCCAAGACAAGATCTATGGCTACACCTTC. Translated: CASSQDKIYGYTF.